This T cell receptor beta chain was sequenced during a study of blood T cell repertoires in COVID-19. This CDR3 region has 14 residues. CDR1 and CDR2 from the germline V gene are KGHSH and LQKENI. The V and J ends lost 6 bases and 3 bases respectively, with 14 bases between them. Original methodology: Using reference gene primer amplification, nucleated cell counts were estimated. TCRdb keeps only in-frame clones here, not all; method: immunoSEQ multiplex PCR. That table gives V, J and clone size, and the DNA gave D and trimming. The sample lists roughly 250,000 clones; over 80% were seen once. The study assigned cohorts using participant-reported clinical history.

The source is a young woman with acute COVID-19. Source material: PBMCs or T cells enriched from blood (not recorded which). J is TRBJ1-1 and V is TRBV18, with a tentative D call TRBD1 (5 bases). The CDR3 spells CASSRGGSDTEAFF. The CDR3 nucleotides read TGTGCCAGCTCCCGGGGGGGGTCGGACACTGAAGCTTTCTTT.